This T cell receptor (beta chain) is drawn from a study of vaccination effects on CD4 cells after COVID-19. Before sequencing took place, the ViraFEST assay used viral peptide pools to expand antigen-specific CD4+ T cells. CD4+ T cells were isolated after around ten days of culture. Every participant took two doses of the BNT162b2 or mRNA-1273 vaccine. Absence of prior SARS-CoV-2 infection characterized the vaccine recipients, who showed negative nucleocapsid antibodies. On day 3 and again on day 7, half the medium was replaced with IL-2 medium. V lost 6 bases and J lost 5; bases outside the gene matches: 6. The germline V gene encodes CDR1 MNHEY and CDR2 SVGAGI. This CDR3 spans 14 amino acids. With respect to this clone: Its specificity is unknown.

Data came from immunoSEQ multiplex PCR; TCRdb stores just in-frame clones and leaves some out. The table shows 75,000 or so clones, with 60% to 80% occurring only once. This receptor was obtained from a human donor who received a COVID-19 vaccine. Sequences were derived from CD4+ T cells from PBMCs cultured with HCoV-OC43 spike peptides, sampled after COVID-19 vaccination. Regarding subset: HCoV-OC43 spike overlapping peptide pool stimulation. The J gene is TRBJ2-3, the V gene TRBV6-5; TRBD1 agrees at 9 bases. In nucleotides, the CDR3 is TGTGCCAGCAGGGGACAGGGAATAAGAGATACGCAGTATTTT. It codes for CASRGQGIRDTQYF.